These 25 T cell receptor beta chains were sequenced from one sample in a study of blood T cell repertoires in COVID-19. Assay: immunoSEQ multiplex PCR; the TCRdb copy retains only in-frame clones and omits some. The sample gives 180,000 or so clones, around nine tenths of which show up once; 1.5% to 2% is in the top ten. The source material was peripheral blood. Receptors were obtained from a man between 18 and 35 years old with active or convalescent COVID-19.

CDR3 loop: CASSRDSSYEQYF. CDR3 in DNA: TGTGCCAGCAGCCGGGACAGCTCCTACGAGCAGTACTTC. The chain is built from TRBV7-2 and TRBJ2-7; 7 positions agree with TRBD1. This CDR3 is built from 13 residues. V shed 5 bases, J shed 0 bases, and the junction held 1 base outside the gene matches. Germline CDR1 and CDR2: SGHTA and FQGNSA.

This clone was picked up a small number of times. V usage is TRBV2 and J usage is TRBJ2-6; D is perhaps TRBD2 (5 bases). The CDR3 length is 15 residues. V lost 4 bases to trimming and J lost 0 bases, with 7 bases between them. Germline CDR1 SNHLY, CDR2 FYNNEI. The CDR3 loop is CASSGGASGANVLTF. Written as DNA, the CDR3 is TGTGCCAGCAGTGGGGGAGCCTCTGGGGCCAACGTCCTGACTTTC. The complete variable domain, with remaining parts taken from reference TRBV2 and TRBJ2-6, reads EPEVTQTPSHQVTQMGQEVILRCVPISNHLYFYWYRQILGQKVEFLVSFYNNEISEKSEIFDDQFSVERPDGSNFTLKIRSTKLEDSAMYFCASSGGASGANVLTFGAGSRLTVL.

The chain couples TRBV5-1 to TRBJ2-3; TRBD1 agrees at 9 bases. This CDR3 has 14 amino acids. The germline CDR1 and CDR2 sequences are SGHRS and YFSETQ. The V segment lost 4 bases and the J segment 5 bases; nucleotides outside the gene matches: 5. The CDR3 bases are TGCGCCAGCAGCCGGGACAGGGTGGAAGATACGCAGTATTTT. The encoded protein is CASSRDRVEDTQYF. The full variable domain, completed using reference TRBV5-1 and TRBJ2-3, is KAGVTQTPRYLIKTRGQQVTLSCSPISGHRSVSWYQQTPGQGLQFLFEYFSETQRNKGNFPGRFSGRQFSNSRSEMNVSTLELGDSALYLCASSRDRVEDTQYFGPGTRLTVL.

The chain uses TRBV7-2 and TRBJ1-2; TRBD1 aligns across 9 bases. The CDR3 has 15 residues. V gave up 5 bases and J gave up 0 bases; unmatched junction bases: 4. Germline CDR1 and CDR2: SGHTA and FQGNSA. In DNA, the CDR3 is TGTGCCAGCAGCCCTTGGACAGGGGCTAACTATGGCTACACCTTC. As protein: CASSPWTGANYGYTF.

The V gene is TRBV7-6, the J gene TRBJ2-1; 10 nucleotides line up with TRBD2. The CDR3 is 18 amino acids. V lost 4 bases, J lost 6 bases, and 15 bases stayed unmatched. The germline CDR1 and CDR2 sequences are SGHVS and FNYEAQ. CDR3 bases: TGTGCCAGCAGCTCACAGCAGGCTAGCGGGAGTGTCGTCAATGAGCAGTTCTTC. Translation gives CASSSQQASGSVVNEQFF.

The rearrangement uses TRBV30 and TRBJ2-7; 10 nucleotides match TRBD2. The CDR3 extends over 23 amino acids. The germline CDR1 and CDR2 sequences are GTSNPN and SVGIG (reference sequence). V was pared by 2 bases and J by 2 bases, with 30 bases of the junction left unmatched. The CDR3 is CAWSPDNPGGWGSGRSVTYEQYF. CDR3 DNA: TGTGCCTGGAGTCCTGACAACCCAGGGGGCTGGGGTAGCGGGAGGTCGGTAACCTACGAGCAGTACTTC.

CDR3 region: CASSWRTGYLYNEQFF. DNA for the CDR3: TGTGCCAGCAGCTGGAGGACAGGGTACCTCTACAATGAGCAGTTCTTC. The V and J genes are TRBV6-2 or TRBV6-3 and TRBJ2-1; the match to TRBD1 covers 8 bases. J gave up 3 bases and V 6 bases, and 10 bases lay outside the gene matches. The CDR3 covers 16 residues. Germline CDR1 reads MNHEY; CDR2 reads SVGEGT.

V is TRBV5-1 and J is TRBJ2-2, with D perhaps matching TRBD2 (6 bases). Trimming removed 5 bases at V and 5 bases at J, with 13 bases between. The CDR3 runs 14 residues. Germline values: CDR1 SGHRS, CDR2 YFSETQ. As DNA, the CDR3 is TGCGCCAGCAGTTCCATGGGGGGTACCGGGGAGCTGTTTTTT. This codes for CASSSMGGTGELFF.

V and J are TRBV4-1 and TRBJ2-7; TRBD2 matches at 8 bases. CDR1 is MGHRA, CDR2 YSYEKL, per germline. With V trimmed by 7 bases and J by 3 bases, 11 bases remained unmatched. CDR3 length equals 15 residues. The CDR3 loop reads CASTPGVAGNYEQYF. CDR3 in DNA: TGCGCCAGCACCCCAGGGGTAGCGGGGAACTACGAGCAGTACTTC.

This clone was observed a handful of times. This rearrangement joins TRBV3-1 (or the pseudogene TRBV3-2) to TRBJ2-7; D not certain. Trimming left V 4 bases short and J 0 bases short, with 10 bases between. CDR1 and CDR2 (germline): LGHDT, YNNKEL (reference sequence). The CDR3 is 14 amino acids. CDR3 region: CASSLIADSYEQYF. CDR3 DNA sequence: TGTGCCAGCAGCCTGATAGCTGACTCCTACGAGCAGTACTTC.

In the case of this clone: This CDR3 is also generated by other DNA sequences in the sample. V usage is TRBV7-8 and J usage is TRBJ2-2; D is undetermined. V was pared by 2 bases and J by 2 bases, with 6 bases between. From germline, CDR1 is SGHVS and CDR2 FQNEAQ. This CDR3 comprises 14 residues. The CDR3 sequence: CASSLTENTGELFF. The CDR3 DNA is TGTGCCAGCAGCTTAACAGAAAACACCGGGGAGCTGTTTTTT.

The rearrangement joins TRBV2 to TRBJ1-4; D is uncertain. CDR1 and CDR2 (germline): SNHLY, FYNNEI. The CDR3 is 15 amino acids. Trimming took 7 bases from V and 11 from J, leaving 23 bases between them. In DNA form, the CDR3 reads TGTGCCAGCACCGAAGAAAACGGGTATAGAGTTAAACTGTTTTTT. It encodes CASTEENGYRVKLFF.

In this sample, this clone turned up once. This chain connects TRBV30 to TRBJ2-2; 8 positions match TRBD2. The J segment lost 0 bases and the V segment lost 3 bases, leaving 6 bases of the junction unmatched. The germline gives CDR1 GTSNPN, CDR2 SVGIG (reference sequence). The CDR3 is 16 amino acids. The CDR3 DNA reads as TGTGCCTGGAGCCTGCCGGGACTAGCGAACACCGGGGAGCTGTTTTTT. It yields the protein CAWSLPGLANTGELFF.

V is TRBV10-3 and J is TRBJ2-7; 15 bases fit TRBD2. Trimming at V came to 5 bases and at J to 6 bases, leaving 8 bases not matched to a gene. CDR1 is ENHRY and CDR2 is SYGVKD in the germline V gene. This CDR3 contains 16 residues. The CDR3 here is CAISRGLAGGMGEQYF. The CDR3 nucleotides are TGTGCCATCAGTCGGGGACTAGCGGGAGGTATGGGCGAGCAGTACTTC.

The rearrangement joins TRBV19 to TRBJ2-7; 8 bases map to TRBD1. Germline V CDR1 and CDR2: LNHDA, SQIVND (reference sequence). The CDR3 spans 13 residues. V lost 7 bases and J lost 4; bases outside the gene matches: 6. CDR3 in DNA: TGTGCCAGTAAAAGGACAGGGAGTTACGAGCAGTACTTC. Its protein product is CASKRTGSYEQYF.

The J gene is TRBJ2-7, the V gene TRBV7-9; the D gene is possibly TRBD1 (5 bases). Trimming removed 3 bases at V and 4 bases at J, with 13 bases between. CDR1 SEHNR and CDR2 FQNEAQ come from the germline V gene (reference sequence). This CDR3 is 14 amino acids long. The CDR3 nucleotides read TGTGCCAGCAGCTTTGAAGCCGGACAATACGAGCAGTACTTC. It specifies CASSFEAGQYEQYF. Full variable domain (missing parts from reference TRBV7-9 and TRBJ2-7): DTGVSQNPRHKITKRGQNVTFRCDPISEHNRLYWYRQTLGQGPEFLTYFQNEAQLEKSRLLSDRFSAERPKGSFSTLEIQRTEQGDSAMYLCASSFEAGQYEQYFGPGTRLTVT.

V and J are TRBV4-3 and TRBJ1-1; TRBD1 is a possible D gene (6 bases). The V end was cut by 1 base, the J end by 0 bases, with 12 bases between. CDR1 LGHNA and CDR2 YSLEER come from the germline V gene. The CDR3 is 16 amino acids. CDR3 coding DNA: TGCGCCAGCAGCCAAGGCCTCTCAGGGGTGAACACTGAAGCTTTCTTT. It is translated as CASSQGLSGVNTEAFF.

CDR3 protein: CASSQVTRSYEQYF. The CDR3 region has the DNA TGTGCCAGCAGCCAAGTAACCAGGTCCTACGAGCAGTACTTC. V usage is TRBV3-1 (or the pseudogene TRBV3-2) and J usage is TRBJ2-7; D remains unclear. Germline CDR1 reads LGHDT; CDR2 reads YNNKEL (reference sequence). With 1 base removed from V and 1 base from J, the gap between germline ends came to 8 bases. The CDR3 totals 14 residues.

This sequence joins TRBV7-3 and TRBJ2-3; a possible D gene is TRBD1 (8 bases). CDR3 length equals 19 residues. Trimming shortened V by 4 bases and J by 2 bases, and 25 bases separated the two germline ends. CDR1 is SGHTA and CDR2 is FQGTGA in the germline V gene. CDR3 region: CASSSKAFGGTGDTDTQYF. Here the CDR3 DNA reads TGTGCCAGCAGCTCCAAAGCCTTCGGGGGGACAGGAGACACAGATACGCAGTATTTT.

Here the CDR3 reads CASSRSTGPYGYTF. DNA of the CDR3: TGTGCCAGCAGCCGTAGTACAGGACCCTATGGCTACACCTTC. The rearrangement joins TRBV7-2 to TRBJ1-2; possible D gene TRBD1, 5 bases. Trimming removed 5 bases from V and 4 bases from J, with 14 bases in between. Germline V gene data show CDR1 as SGHTA and CDR2 as FQGNSA. There are 14 residues in the CDR3.

V is TRBV19 and J is TRBJ1-1; weak D call: TRBD1 (6 bases). V was trimmed by 1 base and J by 4 bases, leaving 10 bases between them. Germline loops: CDR1 LNHDA, CDR2 SQIVND (reference sequence). The CDR3 has 14 residues. This CDR3 reads CASSIGGPGTEAFF. The CDR3 bases are TGTGCCAGTAGTATAGGGGGGCCGGGCACTGAAGCTTTCTTT.

V is TRBV9 and J is TRBJ2-7, with 8 bases identical to TRBD2. There are 13 residues in the CDR3. V shed 3 bases, J shed 3 bases, and the junction held 2 bases outside the gene matches. Germline V gene data show CDR1 as SGDLS and CDR2 as YYNGEE. The CDR3 DNA is TGTGCCAGCAGCGGCGCGGGAGGCTACGAGCAGTACTTC. As protein: CASSGAGGYEQYF.

The J gene is TRBJ2-2, the V gene TRBV7-7; 9 bases align to TRBD2. In germline, CDR1 is SSHAT, CDR2 FNYEAQ (reference sequence). With V trimmed by 5 bases and J by 2 bases, 3 bases remained unmatched. This CDR3 spans 15 amino acids. CDR3 sequence reads: CASSVSGGNTGELFF. The CDR3, as DNA: TGTGCCAGCAGCGTTAGCGGGGGTAACACCGGGGAGCTGTTTTTT.

J is TRBJ1-2 and V is TRBV7-8, with D tentatively TRBD1 (6 bases). V lost 5 bases and J 0 bases, leaving 13 bases between the germline ends. The CDR3 is made up of 15 amino acids. Germline V gene lookup returns CDR1 SGHVS and CDR2 FQNEAQ. The CDR3 spells CASSPTGETNYGYTF. CDR3 nucleotides: TGTGCCAGCAGCCCGACAGGAGAGACTAACTATGGCTACACCTTC.

This chain connects TRBV7-8 to TRBJ2-1, with 9 bases lining up with TRBD2. Germline V gene lookup returns CDR1 SGHVS and CDR2 FQNEAQ. V lost 6 bases to trimming and J lost 4 bases; unmatched junction nucleotides: 7. The CDR3 runs to 15 residues. This CDR3 is CASRLLAGRYNEQFF. The CDR3 coding sequence is TGTGCCAGCAGATTGCTAGCGGGGCGATACAATGAGCAGTTCTTC.